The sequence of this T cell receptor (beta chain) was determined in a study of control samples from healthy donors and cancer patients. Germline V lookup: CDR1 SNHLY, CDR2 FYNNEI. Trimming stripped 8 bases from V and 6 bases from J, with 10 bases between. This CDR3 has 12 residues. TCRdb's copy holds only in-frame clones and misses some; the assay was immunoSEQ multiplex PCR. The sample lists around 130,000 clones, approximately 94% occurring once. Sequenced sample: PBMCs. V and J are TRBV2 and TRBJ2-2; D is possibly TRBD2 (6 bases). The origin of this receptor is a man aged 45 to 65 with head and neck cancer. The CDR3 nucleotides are TGTGCCAGCCTCAGGGAGGCCGGGGAGCTGTTTTTT. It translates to CASLREAGELFF.